This TCR beta chain was sequenced during a study of T cells in Graves' hyperthyroidism and ophthalmopathy. TCR beta CDR3 regions were amplified from RNA transcripts. HTBI primers were the set used in a first-round RT-PCR of the TCR CDR3. Using its own MiXCR run on the multiplex PCR reads, TCRdb lists one record per CDR3 protein. The sample includes about 590,000 distinct CDR3 sequences, 15% to 19% seen only once; the top ten take around 6.6%. Patients aged 18 to 65 had newly diagnosed hyperthyroidism that had lasted under 2 months. J lost 7 bases, V lost 6 bases, and 10 bases had no gene match. This CDR3 has 14 residues. In germline, CDR1 is DFQATT, CDR2 SNEGSKA (reference sequence).

The receptor was derived from a woman in her twenties or thirties with Graves' hyperthyroidism. This chain uses TRBV20-1 with TRBJ2-7; 12 nucleotides agree with TRBD2. Sequencing was performed on blood. The CDR3 nucleotides are TGCAGTGCGGTTACTAGCGGGAGGCCGGGTGAGCAGTACTTC. Amino acids: CSAVTSGRPGEQYF.